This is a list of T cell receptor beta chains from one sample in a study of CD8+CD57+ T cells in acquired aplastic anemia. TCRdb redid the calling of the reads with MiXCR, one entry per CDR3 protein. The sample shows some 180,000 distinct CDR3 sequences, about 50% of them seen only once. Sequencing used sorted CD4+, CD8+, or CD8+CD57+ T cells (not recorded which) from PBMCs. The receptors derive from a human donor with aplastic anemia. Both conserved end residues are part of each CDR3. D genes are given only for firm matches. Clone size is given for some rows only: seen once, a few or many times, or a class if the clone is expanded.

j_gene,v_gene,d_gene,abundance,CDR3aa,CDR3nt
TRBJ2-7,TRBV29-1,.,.,CSVEVTLGYEQYF,TGCAGCGTTGAAGTGACATTGGGCTACGAGCAGTACTTC
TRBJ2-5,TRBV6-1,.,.,CASSEAYLGQETQYF,TGTGCCAGCAGTGAAGCCTACCTGGGGCAAGAGACCCAGTACTTC
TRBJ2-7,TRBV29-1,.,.,CSVGGASSSYEQYF,TGCAGCGTTGGGGGGGCTTCCAGCTCCTACGAGCAGTACTTC
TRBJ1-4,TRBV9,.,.,CASSPPGPGFSEKLFF,TGTGCCAGCTCACCACCAGGGCCAGGGTTTAGTGAAAAACTGTTTTTT
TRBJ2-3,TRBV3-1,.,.,CASSPGIADTDTQYF,TGTGCCAGCAGCCCGGGAATAGCGGACACAGATACGCAGTATTTT
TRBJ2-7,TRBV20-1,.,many,CSARDFEGGLFDEQYF,TGCAGTGCTAGGGACTTCGAGGGGGGGCTTTTCGACGAGCAGTACTTC
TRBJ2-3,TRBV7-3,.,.,CASSSALTQYF,TGTGCCAGCAGCTCCGCGTTGACGCAGTATTTT
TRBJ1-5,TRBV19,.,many,CASSLPGKDSNQPQHF,TGTGCCAGTAGTCTACCGGGAAAAGATAGCAATCAGCCCCAGCATTTT
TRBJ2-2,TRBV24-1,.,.,CATSDPFYGELFF,TGTGCCACCAGTGATCCCTTCTACGGGGAGCTGTTTTTT
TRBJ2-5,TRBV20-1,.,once,CSAAGGGQGETQYF,TGCAGTGCTGCGGGGGGGGGACAGGGAGAGACCCAGTACTTC
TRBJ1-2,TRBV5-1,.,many,CASSPSSSREVNYGYTF,TGCGCCAGCAGCCCCTCCTCCTCCAGGGAAGTAAACTATGGCTACACCTTC
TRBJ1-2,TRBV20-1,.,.,CSAAGANYGYTF,TGCAGTGCCGCCGGGGCTAACTATGGCTACACCTTC
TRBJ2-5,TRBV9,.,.,CASSVQGIQETQYF,TGTGCCAGCAGCGTACAGGGCATCCAAGAGACCCAGTACTTC
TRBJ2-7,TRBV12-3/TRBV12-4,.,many,CASSFKGYEQYF,TGTGCCAGCAGTTTCAAGGGGTACGAGCAGTACTTC
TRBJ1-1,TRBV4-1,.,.,CASSQVRGAEAFF,TGCGCCAGCAGCCAAGTTAGGGGGGCTGAAGCTTTCTTT
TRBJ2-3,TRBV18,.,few,CASSSRRTDTQYF,TGTGCCAGCTCATCGCGGAGGACAGATACGCAGTATTTT
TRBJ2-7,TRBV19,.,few,CASSIVTGDYEQYF,TGTGCCAGTAGTATAGTCACAGGCGACTACGAGCAGTACTTC
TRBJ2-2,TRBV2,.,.,CASSPDTGELFF,TGTGCCAGCAGCCCGGACACCGGGGAGCTGTTTTTT
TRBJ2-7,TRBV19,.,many,CASSRSPGTLDRFYEQYF,TGTGCCAGTAGCCGAAGTCCCGGGACATTAGACCGGTTCTACGAGCAGTACTTC
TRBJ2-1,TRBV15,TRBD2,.,CATSRASGGGYEQFF,TGTGCCACCAGCAGAGCTAGCGGGGGTGGGTATGAGCAGTTCTTC
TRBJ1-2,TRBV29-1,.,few,CSVTQGYGYTF,TGCAGCGTCACACAGGGTTATGGCTACACCTTC
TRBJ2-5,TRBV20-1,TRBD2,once,CSARDPGLAGAETQYF,TGCAGTGCTAGAGATCCGGGACTAGCGGGGGCCGAGACCCAGTACTTC
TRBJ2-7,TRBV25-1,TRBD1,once,CASSSRQGAIYEQYF,TGTGCCAGCAGTTCCAGACAGGGGGCAATCTACGAGCAGTACTTC
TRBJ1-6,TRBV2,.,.,CASSEDSPDAPLHF,TGTGCCAGCAGTGAGGACAGCCCGGACGCCCCCCTCCACTTT
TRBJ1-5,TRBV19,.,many,CASKTGHNQPQHF,TGTGCCAGTAAGACAGGCCATAATCAGCCCCAGCATTTT
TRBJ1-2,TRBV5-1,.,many,CASSPPPDGYTF,TGCGCCAGCAGCCCGCCTCCGGATGGCTACACCTTC
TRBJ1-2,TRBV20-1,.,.,CSAPLGGYTF,TGCAGTGCTCCCCTTGGAGGCTACACCTTC
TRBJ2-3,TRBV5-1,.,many,CASRRRVDRTDTQYF,TGCGCCAGCAGACGGCGGGTGGACCGCACAGATACGCAGTATTTT
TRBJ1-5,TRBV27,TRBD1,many,CASRTQGAGNQPQHF,TGTGCCAGCAGGACCCAGGGGGCTGGCAATCAGCCCCAGCATTTT
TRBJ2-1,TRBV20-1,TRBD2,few,CSARAPGGALNEQFF,TGCAGTGCTAGAGCCCCCGGGGGGGCCCTCAATGAGCAGTTCTTC
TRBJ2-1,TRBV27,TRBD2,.,CASSSATSGGLVGQFF,TGTGCCAGCAGTTCCGCGACTAGCGGGGGACTGGTTGGGCAGTTCTTC
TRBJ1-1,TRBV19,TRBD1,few,CASSMTGVAEAFF,TGTGCCAGTAGCATGACAGGGGTCGCTGAAGCTTTCTTT
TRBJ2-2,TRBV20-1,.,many,CSARGQTNAGELFF,TGCAGTGCTAGAGGGCAGACGAACGCCGGGGAGCTGTTTTTT